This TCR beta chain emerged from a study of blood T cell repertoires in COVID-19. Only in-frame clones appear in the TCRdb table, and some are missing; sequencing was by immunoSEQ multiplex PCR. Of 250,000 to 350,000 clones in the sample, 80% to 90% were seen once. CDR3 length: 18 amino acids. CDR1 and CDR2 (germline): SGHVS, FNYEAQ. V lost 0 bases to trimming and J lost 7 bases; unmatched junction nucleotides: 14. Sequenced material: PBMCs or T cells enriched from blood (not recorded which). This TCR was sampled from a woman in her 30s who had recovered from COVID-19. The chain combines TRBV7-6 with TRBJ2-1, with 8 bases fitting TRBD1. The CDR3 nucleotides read TGTGCCAGCAGCTTAGCGCCCGCCGGTTCAGGGGGCAGGAATGAGCAGTTCTTC. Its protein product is CASSLAPAGSGGRNEQFF.